Described below is a single TCR beta chain sequence and its context. Its cognate antigen is unknown. This sample is drawn from a study of T cell responses to AZD1222 COVID-19 vaccine. Study-level background: Analyses pooled second doses at about 4 or about 12 weeks.

Using immunoSEQ multiplex PCR, the repertoire was profiled, and TCRdb retains in-frame clones only, with some absent. The table includes about 170,000 clones, more than 80% detected once. Study-level findings and limits: Baseline seropositives among AZD1222 recipients totaled only 6 or 7. A mostly white British donor set with more females was recruited, and clonal diversity was possibly underestimated. Nearly half of spike-specific TCRs reportedly target variant regions that are unmutated in the B.1.351 and B.1.1.7 variants.

Germline values: CDR1 SGHNT, CDR2 YYREEE (reference sequence). The CDR3 has 15 residues. V was cut by 5 bases and J by 4 bases, with 15 bases left in between. The rearrangement links TRBV5-4 to TRBJ1-4; TRBD1 is a possible D gene (5 bases). The sequencing used peripheral blood, collected on day 0 of AZD1222 vaccination. The sequence came from an adult in good health. CDR3 loop: CASSLGWGSNEKLFF. CDR3 bases: TGTGCCAGCAGTCTGGGTTGGGGGAGTAATGAAAAACTGTTTTTT.